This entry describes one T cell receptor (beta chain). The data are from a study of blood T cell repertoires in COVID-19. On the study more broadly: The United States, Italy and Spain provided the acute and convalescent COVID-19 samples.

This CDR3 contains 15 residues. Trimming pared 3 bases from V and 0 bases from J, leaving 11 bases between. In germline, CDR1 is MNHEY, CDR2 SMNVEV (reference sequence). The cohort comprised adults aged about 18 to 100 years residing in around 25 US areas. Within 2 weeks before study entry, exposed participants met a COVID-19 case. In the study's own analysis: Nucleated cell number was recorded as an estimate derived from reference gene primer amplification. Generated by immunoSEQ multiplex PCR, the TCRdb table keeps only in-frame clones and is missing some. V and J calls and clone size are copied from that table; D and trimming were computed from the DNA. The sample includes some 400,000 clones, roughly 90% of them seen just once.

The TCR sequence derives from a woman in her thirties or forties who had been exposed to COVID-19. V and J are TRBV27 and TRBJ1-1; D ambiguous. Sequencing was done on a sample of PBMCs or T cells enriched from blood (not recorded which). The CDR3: CASSFSWHMNTEAFF. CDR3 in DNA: TGTGCCAGCAGTTTTTCTTGGCACATGAACACTGAAGCTTTCTTT.